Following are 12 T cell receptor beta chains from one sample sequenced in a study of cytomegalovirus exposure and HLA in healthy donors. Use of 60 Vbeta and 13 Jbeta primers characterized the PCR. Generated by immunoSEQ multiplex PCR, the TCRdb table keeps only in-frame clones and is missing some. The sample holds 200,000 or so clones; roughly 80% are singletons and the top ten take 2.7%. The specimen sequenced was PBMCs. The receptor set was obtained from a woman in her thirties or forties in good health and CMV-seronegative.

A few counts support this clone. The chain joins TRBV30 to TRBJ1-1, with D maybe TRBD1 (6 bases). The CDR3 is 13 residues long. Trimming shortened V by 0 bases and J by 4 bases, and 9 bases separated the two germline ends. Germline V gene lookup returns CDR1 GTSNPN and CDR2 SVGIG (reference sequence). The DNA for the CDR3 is TGTGCCTGGAGTGTACAGGGAGCCACTGAAGCTTTCTTT. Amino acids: CAWSVQGATEAFF. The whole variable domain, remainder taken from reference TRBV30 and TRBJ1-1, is SQTIHQWPATLVQPVGSPLSLECTVEGTSNPNLYWYRQAAGRGLQLLFYSVGIGQISSEVPQNLSASRPQDRQFILSSKKLLLSDSGFYLCAWSVQGATEAFFGQGTRLTVV.

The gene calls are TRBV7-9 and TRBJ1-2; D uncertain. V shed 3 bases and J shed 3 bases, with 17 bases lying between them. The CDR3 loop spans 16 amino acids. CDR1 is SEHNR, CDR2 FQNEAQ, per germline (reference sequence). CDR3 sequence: CASSFIGQVVHYGYTF. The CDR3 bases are TGTGCCAGCAGCTTCATTGGGCAGGTTGTTCACTATGGCTACACCTTC.

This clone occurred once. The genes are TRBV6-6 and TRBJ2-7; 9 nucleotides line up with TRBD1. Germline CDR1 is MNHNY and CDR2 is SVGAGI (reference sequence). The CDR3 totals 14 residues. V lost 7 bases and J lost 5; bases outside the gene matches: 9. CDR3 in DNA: TGTGCCAGCACCCCGGGACAGGGAACCCACGAGCAGTACTTC. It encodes CASTPGQGTHEQYF.

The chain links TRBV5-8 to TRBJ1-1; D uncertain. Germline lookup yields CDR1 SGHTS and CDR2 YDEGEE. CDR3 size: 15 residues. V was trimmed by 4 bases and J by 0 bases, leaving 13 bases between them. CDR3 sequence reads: CASSPTENMNTEAFF. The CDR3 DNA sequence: TGTGCCAGCAGCCCAACAGAGAATATGAACACTGAAGCTTTCTTT.

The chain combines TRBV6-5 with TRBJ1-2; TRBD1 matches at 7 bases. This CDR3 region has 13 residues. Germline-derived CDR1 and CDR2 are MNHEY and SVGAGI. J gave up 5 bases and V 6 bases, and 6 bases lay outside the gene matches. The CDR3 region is CASRPGRGYGYTF. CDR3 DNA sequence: TGTGCCAGCAGGCCGGGCAGGGGGTATGGCTACACCTTC.

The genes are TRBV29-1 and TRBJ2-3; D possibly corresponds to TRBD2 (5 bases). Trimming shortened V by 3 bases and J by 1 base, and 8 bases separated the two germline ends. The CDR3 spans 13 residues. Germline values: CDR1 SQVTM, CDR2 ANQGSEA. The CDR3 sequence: CSVDWGGTDTQYF. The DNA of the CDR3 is TGCAGCGTTGACTGGGGAGGCACAGATACGCAGTATTTT.

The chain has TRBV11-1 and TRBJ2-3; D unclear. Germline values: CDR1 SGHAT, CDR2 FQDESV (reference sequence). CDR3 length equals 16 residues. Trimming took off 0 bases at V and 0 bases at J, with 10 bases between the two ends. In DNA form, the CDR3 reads TGTGCCAGCAGCTTAGCTAGTAGCATCAGCACAGATACGCAGTATTTT. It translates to CASSLASSISTDTQYF.

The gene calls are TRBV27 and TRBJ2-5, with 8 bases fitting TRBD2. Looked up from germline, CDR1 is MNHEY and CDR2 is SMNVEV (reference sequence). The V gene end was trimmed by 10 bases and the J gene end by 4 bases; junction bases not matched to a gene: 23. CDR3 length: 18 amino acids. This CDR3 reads CATRGSSGGLLKGETQYF. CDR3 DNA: TGTGCCACCCGGGGGTCTTCGGGAGGGCTTTTGAAGGGAGAGACCCAGTACTTC.

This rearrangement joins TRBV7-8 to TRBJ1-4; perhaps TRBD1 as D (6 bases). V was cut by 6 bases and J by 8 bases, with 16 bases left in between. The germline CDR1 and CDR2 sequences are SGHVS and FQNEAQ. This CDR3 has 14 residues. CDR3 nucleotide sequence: TGTGCCAGCAGGTTAACAGGGTTTGAGGAAAAACTGTTTTTT. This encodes CASRLTGFEEKLFF.

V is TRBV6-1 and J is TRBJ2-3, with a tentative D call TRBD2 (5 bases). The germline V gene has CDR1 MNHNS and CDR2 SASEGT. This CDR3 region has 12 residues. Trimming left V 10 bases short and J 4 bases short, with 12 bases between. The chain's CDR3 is CAIEGNADTQYF. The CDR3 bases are TGTGCCATAGAGGGAAACGCAGATACGCAGTATTTT.

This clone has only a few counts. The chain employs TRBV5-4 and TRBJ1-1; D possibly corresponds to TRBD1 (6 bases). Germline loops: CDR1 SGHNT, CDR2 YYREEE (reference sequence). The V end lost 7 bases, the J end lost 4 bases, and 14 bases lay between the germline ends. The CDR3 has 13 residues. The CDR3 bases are TGTGCCAGCCGGGACAACCCGGCCACTGAAGCTTTCTTT. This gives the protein CASRDNPATEAFF.

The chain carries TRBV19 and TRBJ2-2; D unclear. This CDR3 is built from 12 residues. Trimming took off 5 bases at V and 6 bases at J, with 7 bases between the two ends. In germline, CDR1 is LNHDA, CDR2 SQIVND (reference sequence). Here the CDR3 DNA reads TGTGCCAGTAGTCCAATCCCCGGGGAGCTGTTTTTT. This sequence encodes CASSPIPGELFF.